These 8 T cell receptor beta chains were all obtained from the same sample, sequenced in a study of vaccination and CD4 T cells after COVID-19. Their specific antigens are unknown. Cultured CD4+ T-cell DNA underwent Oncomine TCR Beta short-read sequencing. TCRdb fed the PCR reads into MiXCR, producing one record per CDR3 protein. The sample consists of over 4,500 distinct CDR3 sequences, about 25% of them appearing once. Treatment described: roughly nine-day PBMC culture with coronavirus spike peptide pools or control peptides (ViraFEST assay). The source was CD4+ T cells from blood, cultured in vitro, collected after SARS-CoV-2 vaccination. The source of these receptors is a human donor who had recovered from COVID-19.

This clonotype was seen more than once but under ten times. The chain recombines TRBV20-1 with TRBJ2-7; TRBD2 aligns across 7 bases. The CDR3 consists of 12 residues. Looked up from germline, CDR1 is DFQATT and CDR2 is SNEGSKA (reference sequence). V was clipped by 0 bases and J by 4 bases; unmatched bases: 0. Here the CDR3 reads CSARDGGYEQYF. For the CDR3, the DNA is TGCAGTGCTAGAGACGGGGGGTACGAGCAGTACTTC.

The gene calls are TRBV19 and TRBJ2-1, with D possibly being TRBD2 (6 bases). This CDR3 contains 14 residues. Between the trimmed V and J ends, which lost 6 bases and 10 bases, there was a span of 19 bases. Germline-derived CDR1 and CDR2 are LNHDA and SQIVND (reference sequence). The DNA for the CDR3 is TGTGCCAGTAGATCACCACGGGAGTCACGAGAGCAGTTCTTC. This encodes CASRSPRESREQFF. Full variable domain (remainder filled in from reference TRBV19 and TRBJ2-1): DGGITQSPKYLFRKEGQNVTLSCEQNLNHDAMYWYRQDPGQGLRLIYYSQIVNDFQKGDIAEGYSVSREKKESFPLTVTSAQKNPTAFYLCASRSPRESREQFFGPGTRLTVL.

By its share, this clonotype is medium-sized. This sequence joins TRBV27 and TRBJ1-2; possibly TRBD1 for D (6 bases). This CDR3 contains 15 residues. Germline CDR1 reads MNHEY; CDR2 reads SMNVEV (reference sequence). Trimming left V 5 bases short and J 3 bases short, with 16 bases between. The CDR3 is CASSPTPGHYYGYTF. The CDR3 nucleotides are TGTGCCAGCAGTCCGACGCCGGGACACTACTATGGCTACACCTTC.

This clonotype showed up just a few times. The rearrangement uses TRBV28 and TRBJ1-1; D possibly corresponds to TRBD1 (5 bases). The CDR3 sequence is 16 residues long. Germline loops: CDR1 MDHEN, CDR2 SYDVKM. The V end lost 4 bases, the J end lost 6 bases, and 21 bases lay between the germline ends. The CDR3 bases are TGTGCCAGCAGTTCCCCCCGAGGGGCGGGTTTTGCTGAAGCTTTCTTT. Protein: CASSSPRGAGFAEAFF.

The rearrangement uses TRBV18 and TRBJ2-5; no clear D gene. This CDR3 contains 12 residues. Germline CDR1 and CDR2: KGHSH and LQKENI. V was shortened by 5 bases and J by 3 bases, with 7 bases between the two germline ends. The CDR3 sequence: CASSSTEETQYF. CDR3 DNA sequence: TGTGCCAGCTCAAGTACGGAAGAGACCCAGTACTTC. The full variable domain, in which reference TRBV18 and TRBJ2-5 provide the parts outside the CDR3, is NAGVMQNPRHLVRRRGQEARLRCSPMKGHSHVYWYRQLPEEGLKFMVYLQKENIIDESGMPKERFSAEFPKEGPSILRIQQVVRGDSAAYFCASSSTEETQYFGPGTRLLVL.

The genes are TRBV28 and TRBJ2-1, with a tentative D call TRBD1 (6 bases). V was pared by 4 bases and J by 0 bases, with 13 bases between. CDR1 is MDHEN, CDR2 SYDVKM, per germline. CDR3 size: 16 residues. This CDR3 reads CASSSSDRISYNEQFF. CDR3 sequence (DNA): TGTGCCAGCAGTTCATCCGACAGGATCTCCTACAATGAGCAGTTCTTC.

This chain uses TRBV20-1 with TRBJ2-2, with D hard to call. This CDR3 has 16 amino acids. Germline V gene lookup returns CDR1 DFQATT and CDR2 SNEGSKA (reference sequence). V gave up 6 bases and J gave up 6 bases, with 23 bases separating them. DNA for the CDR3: TGCAGTGCCGTCCCCCGGTTTCTCCGGTACGCCGGGGAGCTGTTTTTT. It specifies CSAVPRFLRYAGELFF.

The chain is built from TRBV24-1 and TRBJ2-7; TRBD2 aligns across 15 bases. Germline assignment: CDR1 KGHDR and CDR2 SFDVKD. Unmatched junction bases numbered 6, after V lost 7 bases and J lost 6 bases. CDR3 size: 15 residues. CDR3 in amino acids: CATSSGGLAGGEQYF. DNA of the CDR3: TGTGCCACCAGCTCTGGGGGACTAGCGGGAGGCGAGCAGTACTTC.